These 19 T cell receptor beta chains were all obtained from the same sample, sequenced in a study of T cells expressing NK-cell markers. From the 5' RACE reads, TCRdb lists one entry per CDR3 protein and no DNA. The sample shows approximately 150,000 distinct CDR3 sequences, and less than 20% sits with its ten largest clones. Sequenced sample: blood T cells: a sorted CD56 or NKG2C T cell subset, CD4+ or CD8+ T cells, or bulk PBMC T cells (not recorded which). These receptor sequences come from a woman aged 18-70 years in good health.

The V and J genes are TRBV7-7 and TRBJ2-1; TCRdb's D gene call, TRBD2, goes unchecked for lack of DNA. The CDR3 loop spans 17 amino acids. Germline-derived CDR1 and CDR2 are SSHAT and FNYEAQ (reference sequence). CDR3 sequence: CASSRAWASGDCNEQFF.

This chain's CDR3 is CASSPTWEVTEAFF. The chain recombines TRBV6-1 with TRBJ1-1. This CDR3 region has 14 residues. Germline assignment: CDR1 MNHNS and CDR2 SASEGT.

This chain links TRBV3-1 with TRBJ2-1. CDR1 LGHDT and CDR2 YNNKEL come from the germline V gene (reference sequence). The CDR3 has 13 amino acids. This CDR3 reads CASSYRDSNEQFF.

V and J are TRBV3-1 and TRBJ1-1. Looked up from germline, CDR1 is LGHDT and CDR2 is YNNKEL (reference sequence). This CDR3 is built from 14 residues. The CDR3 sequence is CASSQAMLGGRAFF.

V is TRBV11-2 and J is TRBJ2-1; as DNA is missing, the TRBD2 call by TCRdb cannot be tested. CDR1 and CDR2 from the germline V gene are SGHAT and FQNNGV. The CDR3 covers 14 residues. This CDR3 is CASRGLAGINEQFF.

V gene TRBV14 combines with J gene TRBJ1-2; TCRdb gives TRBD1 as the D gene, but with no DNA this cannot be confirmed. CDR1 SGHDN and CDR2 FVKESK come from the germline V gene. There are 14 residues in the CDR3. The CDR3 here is CASSPWDRNYGYTF.

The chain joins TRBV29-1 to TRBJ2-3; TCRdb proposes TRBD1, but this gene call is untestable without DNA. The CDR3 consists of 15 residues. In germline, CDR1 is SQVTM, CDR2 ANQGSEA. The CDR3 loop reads CSVVPGGVSTDTQYF.

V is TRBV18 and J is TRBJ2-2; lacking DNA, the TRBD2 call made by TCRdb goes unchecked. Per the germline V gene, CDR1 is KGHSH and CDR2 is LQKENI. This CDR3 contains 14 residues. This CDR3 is CASTPLGGTGELFF. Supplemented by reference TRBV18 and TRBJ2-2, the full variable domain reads NAGVMQNPRHLVRRRGQEARLRCSPMKGHSHVYWYRQLPEEGLKFMVYLQKENIIDESGMPKERFSAEFPKEGPSILRIQQVVRGDSAAYFCASTPLGGTGELFFGEGSRLTVL.

The CDR3 protein is CAISRGDYNEQFF. The rearrangement uses TRBV10-3 and TRBJ2-1; TCRdb reports TRBD2, a call that lacks DNA to check it against. Germline CDR1 and CDR2: ENHRY and SYGVKD. This CDR3 is built from 13 residues.

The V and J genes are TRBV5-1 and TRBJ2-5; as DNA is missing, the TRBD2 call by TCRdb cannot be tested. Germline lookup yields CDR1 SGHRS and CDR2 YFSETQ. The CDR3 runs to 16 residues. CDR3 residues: CASSLETQGSGQTQYF.

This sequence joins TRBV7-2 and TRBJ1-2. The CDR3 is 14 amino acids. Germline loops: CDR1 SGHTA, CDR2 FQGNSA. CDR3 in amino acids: CASSLGRAYYGYTF.

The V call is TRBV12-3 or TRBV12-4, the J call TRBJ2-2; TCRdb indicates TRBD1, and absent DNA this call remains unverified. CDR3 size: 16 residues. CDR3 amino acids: CASSNTLGQGAGELFF.

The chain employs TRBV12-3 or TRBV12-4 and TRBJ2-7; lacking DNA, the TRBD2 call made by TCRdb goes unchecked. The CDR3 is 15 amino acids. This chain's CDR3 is CASSLELAVAYEQYF.

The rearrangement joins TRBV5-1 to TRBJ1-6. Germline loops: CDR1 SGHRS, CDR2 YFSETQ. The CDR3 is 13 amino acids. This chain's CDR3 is CASSWDGNSPLHF.

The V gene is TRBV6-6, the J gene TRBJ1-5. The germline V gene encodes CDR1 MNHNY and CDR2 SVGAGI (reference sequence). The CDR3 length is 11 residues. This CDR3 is CASATRQPQHF.

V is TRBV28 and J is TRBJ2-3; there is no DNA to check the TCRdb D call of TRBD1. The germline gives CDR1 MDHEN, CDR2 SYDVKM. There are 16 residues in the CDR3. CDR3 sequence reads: CASSWLGNGGTDTQYF.

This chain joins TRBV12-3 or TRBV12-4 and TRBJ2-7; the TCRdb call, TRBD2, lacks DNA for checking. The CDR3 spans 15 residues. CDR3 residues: CASSLGLAGWDEQYF.

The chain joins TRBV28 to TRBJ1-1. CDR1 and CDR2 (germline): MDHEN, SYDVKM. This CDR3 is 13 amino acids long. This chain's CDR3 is CAYGKGRGTEAFF.

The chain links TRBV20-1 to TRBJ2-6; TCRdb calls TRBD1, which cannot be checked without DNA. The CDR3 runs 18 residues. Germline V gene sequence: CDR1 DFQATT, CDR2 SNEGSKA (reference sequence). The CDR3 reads CSAQREGGEISGANVLTF.